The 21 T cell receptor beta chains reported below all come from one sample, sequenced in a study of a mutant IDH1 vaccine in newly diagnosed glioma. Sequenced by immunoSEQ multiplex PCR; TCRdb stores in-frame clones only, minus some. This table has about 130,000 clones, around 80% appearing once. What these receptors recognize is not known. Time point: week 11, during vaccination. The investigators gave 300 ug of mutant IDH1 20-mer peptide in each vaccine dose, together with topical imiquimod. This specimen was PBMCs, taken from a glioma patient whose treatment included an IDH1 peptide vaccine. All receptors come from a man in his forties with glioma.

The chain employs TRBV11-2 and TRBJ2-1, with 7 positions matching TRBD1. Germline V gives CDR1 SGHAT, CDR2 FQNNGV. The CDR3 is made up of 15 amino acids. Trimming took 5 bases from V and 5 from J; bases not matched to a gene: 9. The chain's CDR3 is CASSDYRGKHNEQFF. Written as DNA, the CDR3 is TGTGCCAGCAGCGATTACAGGGGAAAGCACAATGAGCAGTTCTTC.

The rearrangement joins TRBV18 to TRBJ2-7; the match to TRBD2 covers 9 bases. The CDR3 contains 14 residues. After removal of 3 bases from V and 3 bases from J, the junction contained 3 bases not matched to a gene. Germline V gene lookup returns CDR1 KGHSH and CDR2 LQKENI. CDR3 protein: CASSPREGLYEQYF. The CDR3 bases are TGTGCCAGCTCACCGCGGGAGGGCCTCTACGAGCAGTACTTC.

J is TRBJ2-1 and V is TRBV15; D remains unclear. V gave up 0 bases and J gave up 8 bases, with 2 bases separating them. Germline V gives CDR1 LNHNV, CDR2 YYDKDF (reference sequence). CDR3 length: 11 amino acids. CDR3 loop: CATSRDDEQFF. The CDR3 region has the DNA TGTGCCACCAGCAGAGATGATGAGCAGTTCTTC.

CDR3 in amino acids: CASSSPPGTGAGNEQFF. In DNA, the CDR3 is TGTGCCAGCAGCTCCCCCCCCGGGACAGGGGCCGGAAATGAGCAGTTCTTC. The rearrangement uses TRBV7-9 and TRBJ2-1; 10 nucleotides match TRBD1. This CDR3 region has 17 residues. Germline assignment: CDR1 SEHNR and CDR2 FQNEAQ (reference sequence). The V and J ends lost 4 bases and 7 bases, in that order; junction bases with no gene match: 13.

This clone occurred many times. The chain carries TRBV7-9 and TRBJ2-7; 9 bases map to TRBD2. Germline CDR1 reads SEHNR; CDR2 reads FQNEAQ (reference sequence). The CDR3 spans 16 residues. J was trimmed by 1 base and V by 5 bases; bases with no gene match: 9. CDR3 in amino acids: CASSPPASGISYEQYF. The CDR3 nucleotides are TGTGCCAGCAGCCCCCCGGCTAGCGGGATATCCTACGAGCAGTACTTC.

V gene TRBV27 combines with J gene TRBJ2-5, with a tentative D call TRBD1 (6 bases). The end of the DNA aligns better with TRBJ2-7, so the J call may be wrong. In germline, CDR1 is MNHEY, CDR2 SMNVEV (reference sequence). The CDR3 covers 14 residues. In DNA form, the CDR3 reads TGTGCCAGCCGCGACAGGCCGGACTCCTACGAGCAGTACTTC. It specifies CASRDRPDSYEQYF.

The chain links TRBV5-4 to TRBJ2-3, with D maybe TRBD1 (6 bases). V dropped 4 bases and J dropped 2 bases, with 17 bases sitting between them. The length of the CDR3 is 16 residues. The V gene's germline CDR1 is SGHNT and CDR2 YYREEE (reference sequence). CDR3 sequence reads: CASSLPTTGTTDTQYF. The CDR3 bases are TGTGCCAGCAGCCTTCCAACTACAGGGACCACAGATACGCAGTATTTT.

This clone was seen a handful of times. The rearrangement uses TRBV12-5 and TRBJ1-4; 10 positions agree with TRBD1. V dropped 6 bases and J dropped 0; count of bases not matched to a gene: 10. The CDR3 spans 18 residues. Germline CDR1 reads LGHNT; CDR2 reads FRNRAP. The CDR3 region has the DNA TGTGCTAGTGGCCTGAGCCGGGACAGGGGTGCAACTAATGAAAAACTGTTTTTT. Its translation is CASGLSRDRGATNEKLFF.

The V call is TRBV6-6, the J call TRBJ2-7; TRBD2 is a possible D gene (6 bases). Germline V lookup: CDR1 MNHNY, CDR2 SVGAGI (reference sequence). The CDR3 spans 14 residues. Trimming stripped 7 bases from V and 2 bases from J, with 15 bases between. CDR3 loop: CASTPGTPPYEQYF. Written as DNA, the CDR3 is TGTGCCAGCACTCCCGGGACTCCTCCCTACGAGCAGTACTTC.

CDR3: CASSLHAGGETYEQYF. CDR3 coding DNA: TGTGCCAGCAGTTTACATGCAGGGGGCGAAACCTACGAGCAGTACTTC. The rearrangement joins TRBV27 to TRBJ2-7; 8 nucleotides align to TRBD1. V was clipped by 2 bases and J by 2 bases; unmatched bases: 8. This CDR3 region has 16 residues. Per the germline V gene, CDR1 is MNHEY and CDR2 is SMNVEV (reference sequence).

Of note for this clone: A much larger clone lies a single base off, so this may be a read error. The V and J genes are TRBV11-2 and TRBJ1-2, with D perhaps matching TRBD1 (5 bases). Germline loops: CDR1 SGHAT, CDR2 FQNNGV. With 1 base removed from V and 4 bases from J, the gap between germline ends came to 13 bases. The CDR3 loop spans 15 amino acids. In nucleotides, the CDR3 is TGTGCCAGCAGCTTAGGAGACACAGGTACCTATGGCTACACCTTC. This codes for CASSLGDTGTYGYTF.

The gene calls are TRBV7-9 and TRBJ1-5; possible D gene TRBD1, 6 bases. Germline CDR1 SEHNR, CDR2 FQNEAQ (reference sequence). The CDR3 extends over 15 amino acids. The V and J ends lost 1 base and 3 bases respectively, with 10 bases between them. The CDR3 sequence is CASSLVGGDNQPQHF. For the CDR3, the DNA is TGTGCCAGCAGCTTAGTGGGGGGCGACAATCAGCCCCAGCATTTT.

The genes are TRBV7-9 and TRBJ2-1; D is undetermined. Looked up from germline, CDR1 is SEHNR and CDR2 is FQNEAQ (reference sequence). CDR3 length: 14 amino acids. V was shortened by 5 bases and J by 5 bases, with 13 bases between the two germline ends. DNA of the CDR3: TGTGCCAGCAGCCACCGGTTGGGGAACAATGAGCAGTTCTTC. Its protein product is CASSHRLGNNEQFF.

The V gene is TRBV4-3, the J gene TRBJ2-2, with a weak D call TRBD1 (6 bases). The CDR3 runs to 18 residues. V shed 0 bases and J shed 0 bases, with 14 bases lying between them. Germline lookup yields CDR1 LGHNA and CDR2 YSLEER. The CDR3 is CASSQDPVAGANTGELFF. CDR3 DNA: TGCGCCAGCAGCCAAGATCCTGTTGCAGGGGCGAACACCGGGGAGCTGTTTTTT.

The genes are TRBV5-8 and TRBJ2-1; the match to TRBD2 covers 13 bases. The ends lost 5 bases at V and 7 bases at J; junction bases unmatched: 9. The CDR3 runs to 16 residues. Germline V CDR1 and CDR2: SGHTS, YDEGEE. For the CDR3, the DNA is TGTGCCAGCAGGTCACTAGCGGGGGGGCCGGAAAATGAGCAGTTCTTC. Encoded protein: CASRSLAGGPENEQFF.

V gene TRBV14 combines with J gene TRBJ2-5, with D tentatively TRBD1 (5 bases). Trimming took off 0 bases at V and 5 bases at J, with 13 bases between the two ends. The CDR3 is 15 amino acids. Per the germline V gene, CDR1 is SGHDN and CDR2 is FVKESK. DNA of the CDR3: TGTGCCAGCAGCCAAGACGGCCAGGGAAGGGAGACCCAGTACTTC. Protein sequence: CASSQDGQGRETQYF.

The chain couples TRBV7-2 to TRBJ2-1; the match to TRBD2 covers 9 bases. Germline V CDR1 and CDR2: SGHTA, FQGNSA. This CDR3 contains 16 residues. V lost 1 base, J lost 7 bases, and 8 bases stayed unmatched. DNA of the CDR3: TGTGCCAGCAGCTTAGTTTGGAGCGGGGGGAAGAATGAGCAGTTCTTC. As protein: CASSLVWSGGKNEQFF.

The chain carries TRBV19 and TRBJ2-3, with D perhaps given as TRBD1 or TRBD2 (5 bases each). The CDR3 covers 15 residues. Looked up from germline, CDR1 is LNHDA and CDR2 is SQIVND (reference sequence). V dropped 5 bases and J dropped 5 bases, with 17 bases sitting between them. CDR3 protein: CASSFRDAERDTQYF. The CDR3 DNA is TGTGCCAGTAGTTTCCGGGACGCCGAACGAGATACGCAGTATTTT.

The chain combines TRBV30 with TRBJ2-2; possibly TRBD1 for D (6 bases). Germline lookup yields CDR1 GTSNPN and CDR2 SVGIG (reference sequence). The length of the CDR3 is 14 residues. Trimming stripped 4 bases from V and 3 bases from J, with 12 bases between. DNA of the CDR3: TGTGCCTGGAATCCCACAGGGTACACCGGGGAGCTGTTTTTT. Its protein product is CAWNPTGYTGELFF.

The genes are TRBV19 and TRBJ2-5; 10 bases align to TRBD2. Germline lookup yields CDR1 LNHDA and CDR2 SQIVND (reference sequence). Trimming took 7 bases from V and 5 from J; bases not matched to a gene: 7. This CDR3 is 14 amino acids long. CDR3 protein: CASNGKRGGETQYF. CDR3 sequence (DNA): TGTGCCAGTAATGGCAAGCGGGGGGGTGAGACCCAGTACTTC.

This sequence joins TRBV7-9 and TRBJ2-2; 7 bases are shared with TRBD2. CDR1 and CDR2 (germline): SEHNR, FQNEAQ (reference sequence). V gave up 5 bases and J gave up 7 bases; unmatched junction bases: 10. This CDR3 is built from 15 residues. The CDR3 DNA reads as TGTGCCAGCAGCCCCACGGCGCGGGGGATCGGGGAGCTGTTTTTT. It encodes CASSPTARGIGELFF.